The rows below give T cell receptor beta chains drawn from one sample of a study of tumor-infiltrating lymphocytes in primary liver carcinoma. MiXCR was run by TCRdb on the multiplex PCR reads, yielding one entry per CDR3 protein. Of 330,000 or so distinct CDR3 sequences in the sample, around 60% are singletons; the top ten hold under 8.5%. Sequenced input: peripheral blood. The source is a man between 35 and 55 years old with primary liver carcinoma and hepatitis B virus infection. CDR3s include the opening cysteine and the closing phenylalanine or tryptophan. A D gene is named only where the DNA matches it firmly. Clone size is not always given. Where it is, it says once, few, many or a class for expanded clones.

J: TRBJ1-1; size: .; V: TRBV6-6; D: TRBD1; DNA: TGTGCCAGCAGTTACCTGGACAGGGGCGAAGAAGCTTTCTTT; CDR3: CASSYLDRGEEAFF
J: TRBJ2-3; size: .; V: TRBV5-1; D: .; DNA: TGCGCCAGTAGCCCTGTTTCCGGGAGAGTCACAGATACGCGGTATTTT; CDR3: CASSPVSGRVTDTRYF
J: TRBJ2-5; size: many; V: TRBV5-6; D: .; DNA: TGTGCCAGCAAGCCAGAGTACCAAGAGACCCAGTACTTC; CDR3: CASKPEYQETQYF
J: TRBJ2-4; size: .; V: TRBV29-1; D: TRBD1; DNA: TGCAGCGTTGATGACAGGGGGGCGAACATTCAGTACTTC; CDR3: CSVDDRGANIQYF
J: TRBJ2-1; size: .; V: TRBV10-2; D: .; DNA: TGCGCCAGCAGTGGGGGACTGGCTGAGCAGTTCTTC; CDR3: CASSGGLAEQFF
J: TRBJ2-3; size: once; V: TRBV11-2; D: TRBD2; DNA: TGTACCAGCAGGCCTCTAGCGGGGGGTACGGATACGCAGTATTTT; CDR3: CTSRPLAGGTDTQYF
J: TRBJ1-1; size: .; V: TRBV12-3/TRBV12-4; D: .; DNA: TGTACCAGCAGAAGGGACGGTACTGAAGCTCTCTTT; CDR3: CTSRRDGTEALF
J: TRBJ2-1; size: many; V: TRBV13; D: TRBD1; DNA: TGTGCCAGCAGCTTTGGCAGGGGGTACAATGAGCAGTTCTTC; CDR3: CASSFGRGYNEQFF
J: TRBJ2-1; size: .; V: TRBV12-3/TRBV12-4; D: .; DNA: TGTGCCGGCAGTTCTGGCGTGCGGAGTGAGCAGTTCTTC; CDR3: CAGSSGVRSEQFF
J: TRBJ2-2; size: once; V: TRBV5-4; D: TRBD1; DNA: TGTGCCAGCAGCATAAAGATAGGACAGGCTAACACCGGGGAGCTGTTTTTT; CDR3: CASSIKIGQANTGELFF
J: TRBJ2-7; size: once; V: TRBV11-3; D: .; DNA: TGTGCCAGCAGCTTAGTGGGAGGCGGCGGGCACTACTTC; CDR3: CASSLVGGGGHYF
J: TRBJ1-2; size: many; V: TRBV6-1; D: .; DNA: TGTGCCAGCAGTGAAGTATATGGCTACACCTTC; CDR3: CASSEVYGYTF
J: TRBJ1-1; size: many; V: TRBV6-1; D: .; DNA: TGTGCCAGCAGTGATCCGGGGCGAGGGACTGAAGCTTTCTTT; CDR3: CASSDPGRGTEAFF
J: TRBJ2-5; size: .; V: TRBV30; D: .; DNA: TGTGCCTGGACTGTCTCAGAAGAGACCCAGTACTTC; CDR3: CAWTVSEETQYF
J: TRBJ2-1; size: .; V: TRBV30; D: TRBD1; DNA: TGCTCCTGGAACGAACAGGGGTGGGTCGGTGAGCAGTTCTTC; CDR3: CSWNEQGWVGEQFF
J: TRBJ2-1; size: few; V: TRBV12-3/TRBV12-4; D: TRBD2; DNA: TGTGCCAGCACCCCTGGACCTAGCGGGAGTTTAGATGAGCAGTTCTTC; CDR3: CASTPGPSGSLDEQFF
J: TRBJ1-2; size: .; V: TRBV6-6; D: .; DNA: TGTGCCAGCAGTTACTCTGAGACGGGCATCCGGGTTGGCTACTCCTTC; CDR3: CASSYSETGIRVGYSF
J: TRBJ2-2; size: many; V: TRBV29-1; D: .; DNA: TGCAGCGTGGGGACTTTGAACACCGGGGAGCTGTTTTTT; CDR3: CSVGTLNTGELFF
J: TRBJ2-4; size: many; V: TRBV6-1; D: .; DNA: TGTGGGACCGGGCCTACCCTAAAATTCATTCAGTACTTC; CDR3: CGTGPTLKFIQYF
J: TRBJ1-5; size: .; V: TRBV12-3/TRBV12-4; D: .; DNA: TGTGCCAGCAGTCCTCCCACTCAGCCCCAGCATTTT; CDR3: CASSPPTQPQHF
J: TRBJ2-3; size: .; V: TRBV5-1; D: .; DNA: TGCGCCTGCAGCCCTGGTGAGGTGACAGATACGCAGTATTTT; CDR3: CACSPGEVTDTQYF
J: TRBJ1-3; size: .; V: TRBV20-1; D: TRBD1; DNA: TGCAGTGCCGAAGACAGGGTGGGAAACACCATATATTTT; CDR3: CSAEDRVGNTIYF
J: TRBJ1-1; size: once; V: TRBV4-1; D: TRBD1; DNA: TGCGCCAGCAGACAGGACAGGAGGAACACTGAAGCTTTCTTT; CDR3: CASRQDRRNTEAFF
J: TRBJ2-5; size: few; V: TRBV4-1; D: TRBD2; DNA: TGCGCCAGCAGCCAAGGTTCTGCGGGAGGACCGTCTGAGACCCAGTACTTC; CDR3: CASSQGSAGGPSETQYF
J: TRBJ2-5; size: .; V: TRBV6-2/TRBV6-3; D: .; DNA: TGTACCAGCAGTAACGAAGAGACCCGGTACTTC; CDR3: CTSSNEETRYF
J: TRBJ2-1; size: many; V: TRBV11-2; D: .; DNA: TGTGCCAGCAGCTTATTACGTGAGCAGTTCTTC; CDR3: CASSLLREQFF
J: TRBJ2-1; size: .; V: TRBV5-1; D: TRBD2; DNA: TGCGCCTGCAGCCTCGCTTCCCACGGGACTAGCGAGTACAATGAGCAGTCCTTC; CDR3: CACSLASHGTSEYNEQSF
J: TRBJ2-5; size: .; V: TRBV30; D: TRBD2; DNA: TGTGCCAGCAGCCAAGACGCGGTACTAGCGGAAGAGACCCAGTACTTC; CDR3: CASSQDAVLAEETQYF
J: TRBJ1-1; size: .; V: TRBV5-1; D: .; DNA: TGCGCCAGCAGCCTGAAGACGAACACTGAAGCTTTCTTT; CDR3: CASSLKTNTEAFF
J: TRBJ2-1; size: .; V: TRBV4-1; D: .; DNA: TGCGCCAGCAGCCAAGAAGGAGTGGGAAAAAGGGAGCAGTTCTTC; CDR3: CASSQEGVGKREQFF
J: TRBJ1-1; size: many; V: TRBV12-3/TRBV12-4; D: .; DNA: TGTGCCAGCACTCAAGGGGGGACTGAAGCTTTCTTT; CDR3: CASTQGGTEAFF
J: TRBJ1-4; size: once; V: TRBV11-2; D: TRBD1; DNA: TGTGCCAGCAGCTTAGGTTGGACCGACAGGGGAAAACTGTTTTTT; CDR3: CASSLGWTDRGKLFF
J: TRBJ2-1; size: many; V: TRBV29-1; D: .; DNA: TGCAGCGTTGAGACTGGTTCCTACAATGAGCAGTTCTTC; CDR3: CSVETGSYNEQFF
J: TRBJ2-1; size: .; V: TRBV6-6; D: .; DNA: TGTGCCAGCAGTGAACCCGTGACTACTGACTACAATGAGCAGTTCTTC; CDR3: CASSEPVTTDYNEQFF
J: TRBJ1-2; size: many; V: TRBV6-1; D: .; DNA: TGTGCCAGCAGTGCCCTAGGGGCGGGTAACTATGGCTACACCTTC; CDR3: CASSALGAGNYGYTF
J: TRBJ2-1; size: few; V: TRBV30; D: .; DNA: TGTGCCTGGAGTGTGTGGAGCTCCTACAATGAGCAGTTCTTC; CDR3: CAWSVWSSYNEQFF
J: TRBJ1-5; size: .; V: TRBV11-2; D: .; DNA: TGTGCCACCAGCTTAAGTGGGATTGGGGGCAATCAGTCCCAGCATTTT; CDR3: CATSLSGIGGNQSQHF
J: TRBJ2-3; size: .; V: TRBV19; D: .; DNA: TGTGCCAGTAGTATGGAGGGAGTGAGGGATACGCAGTATTTT; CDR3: CASSMEGVRDTQYF
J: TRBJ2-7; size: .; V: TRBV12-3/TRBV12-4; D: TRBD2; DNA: TGTGTCATCAGGACTAGCGGATCCTACGAGCAGTACTTC; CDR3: CVIRTSGSYEQYF
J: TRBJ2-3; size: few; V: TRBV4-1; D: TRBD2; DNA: TGCGCCAGCAGTCCTAGCGGGGGCTCAGATACGCAGTATTTT; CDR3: CASSPSGGSDTQYF